Below are 12 T cell receptor beta chains sequenced from a single sample in a study. TCRdb processed the reads anew with MiXCR; each CDR3 protein has one entry. In the table there are 15,000 or so distinct CDR3 sequences, about 35% of which are singletons. The sequenced sample was blood. Receptors were obtained from a human donor.

The chain recombines TRBV4-3 with TRBJ1-2; D possibly corresponds to TRBD1 (5 bases). The germline V and J ends were trimmed by 1 base and 4 bases, with 16 bases remaining between them. CDR3 length: 16 amino acids. Germline V gene lookup returns CDR1 LGHNA and CDR2 YSLEER. CDR3 nucleotides: TGCGCCAGCAGCCAAGCTCCTAGCGGGGGAGTCTATGGCTACACCTTC. It translates to CASSQAPSGGVYGYTF.

In the case of this clonotype: The junction departs from germline at one end; a sequencing error may be responsible. The chain employs TRBV16 and TRBJ1-1; D is uncertain. Germline CDR1 KGHSY, CDR2 FQNENV. The CDR3 is 17 residues long. The CDR3 coding sequence is TGTGCCAGCAGCCATCGAAGGGCCAGATCCACGAACACTGAAGCTCTCTTT. It encodes CASSHRRARSTNTEALF.

This sequence joins TRBV14 and TRBJ1-2; TRBD1 agrees at 7 bases. Germline CDR1 and CDR2: SGHDN and FVKESK. V gave up 4 bases and J gave up 8 bases; unmatched junction bases: 7. CDR3 size: 13 residues. CDR3 sequence reads: CASSLGPGQGYTF. CDR3 coding DNA: TGTGCCAGCAGCCTCGGTCCGGGACAGGGCTACACCTTC.

This clonotype turned up a few times. V gene TRBV14 combines with J gene TRBJ2-3; D is unresolved. The CDR3 is made up of 13 amino acids. CDR1 and CDR2 from the germline V gene are SGHDN and FVKESK. The ends were cut back, 5 bases at V and 4 bases at J, with 10 bases in the middle. The CDR3 DNA follows: TGTGCCAGCAGCACGTGGGTCGCAGATACGCAGTATTTT. Translating it yields CASSTWVADTQYF.

The chain joins TRBV4-3 to TRBJ2-3, with TRBD2 matching over 8 bases. The CDR3 sequence is 15 residues long. V was clipped by 1 base and J by 4 bases; unmatched bases: 4. Germline V lookup: CDR1 LGHNA, CDR2 YSLEER. The CDR3 protein is CASSQGPGLADTQYF. The CDR3 DNA reads as TGCGCCAGCAGCCAAGGCCCGGGACTAGCAGATACGCAGTATTTT.

Of note for this clonotype: A junction boundary mismatches the germline segment, possibly from a read error. This chain links TRBV30 with TRBJ1-1; D is unresolved. Germline CDR1 is GTSNPN and CDR2 is SVGIG (reference sequence). This CDR3 has 8 residues. CDR3 coding DNA: TGTGCCATGGGTGAAGCTGTCTTT. This encodes CAMGEAVF.

The chain has TRBV6-2 or TRBV6-3 and TRBJ2-1, with D tentatively TRBD1 (6 bases). V shed 0 bases and J shed 4 bases, with 7 bases lying between them. The V gene's germline CDR1 is MNHEY and CDR2 SVGEGT. CDR3 length equals 14 residues. CDR3 amino acids: CASSYSDRYNEQFF. The CDR3 region has the DNA TGTGCCAGCAGTTACTCGGACAGATACAATGAGCAGTTCTTC.

The J gene is TRBJ2-2, the V gene TRBV4-1; D is undetermined. Germline lookup yields CDR1 MGHRA and CDR2 YSYEKL. This CDR3 comprises 14 residues. The V and J ends lost 2 bases and 4 bases respectively, with 8 bases between them. Written as DNA, the CDR3 is TGCGCCAGCAGCCAACCGACCGGCACCGGGGAGCTGTTTTTT. Residues: CASSQPTGTGELFF.

By sample share, this clonotype is medium-sized. The genes are TRBV29-1 and TRBJ2-1; TRBD1 matches 10 bases. CDR1 is SQVTM, CDR2 ANQGSEA, per germline. The CDR3 totals 16 residues. V lost 1 base to trimming and J lost 0 bases; unmatched junction nucleotides: 3. Here the CDR3 reads CSVEVGQGVSYNEQFF. The DNA for the CDR3 is TGCAGCGTTGAAGTTGGACAGGGGGTCTCCTACAATGAGCAGTTCTTC.

This sequence joins TRBV20-1 and TRBJ1-1; 7 bases map to TRBD1. The CDR3 consists of 13 residues. In germline, CDR1 is DFQATT, CDR2 SNEGSKA (reference sequence). CDR3 in DNA: TGCAGCTCCCAGGGGGGAGCTAACACTGAAGCTTTCTTT. This gives the protein CSSQGGANTEAFF.

The rearrangement uses TRBV4-3 and TRBJ2-1, with 7 nucleotides matching TRBD2. The trim removed 0 bases at V and 9 bases at J, leaving 20 bases unmatched. CDR3 length equals 19 residues. Germline values: CDR1 LGHNA, CDR2 YSLEER. CDR3 sequence (DNA): TGCGCCAGCAGCCAAGAAGCAGCTGGCGCGGGAGTCGGTCTAAGTGAGCAGTTCTTC. Its protein is CASSQEAAGAGVGLSEQFF.

This clonotype was observed many times. V gene TRBV4-3 combines with J gene TRBJ2-2; 9 bases line up with TRBD1. With V trimmed by 0 bases and J by 3 bases, 8 bases remained unmatched. The CDR3 is 18 residues long. Germline assignment: CDR1 LGHNA and CDR2 YSLEER. The CDR3 is CASSQDPGTGYDTGELFF. For the CDR3, the DNA is TGCGCCAGCAGCCAAGATCCCGGGACAGGGTATGACACCGGGGAGCTGTTTTTT.